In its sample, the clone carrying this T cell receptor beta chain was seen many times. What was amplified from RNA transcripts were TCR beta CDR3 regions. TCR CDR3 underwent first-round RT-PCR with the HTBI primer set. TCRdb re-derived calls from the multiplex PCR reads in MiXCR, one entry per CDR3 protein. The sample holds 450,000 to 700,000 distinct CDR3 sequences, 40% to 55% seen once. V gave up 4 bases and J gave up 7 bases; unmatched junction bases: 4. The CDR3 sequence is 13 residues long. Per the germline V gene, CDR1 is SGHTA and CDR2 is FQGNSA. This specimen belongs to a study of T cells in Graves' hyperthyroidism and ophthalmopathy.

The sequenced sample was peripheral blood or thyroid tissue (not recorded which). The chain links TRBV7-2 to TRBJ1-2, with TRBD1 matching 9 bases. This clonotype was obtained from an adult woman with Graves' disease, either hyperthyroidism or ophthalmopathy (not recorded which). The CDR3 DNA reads TGTGCCAGCAGCTCCAGGGACAGGGTTGGCTACACCTTC. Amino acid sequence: CASSSRDRVGYTF.